This T cell receptor beta chain was captured in a study of human T cells and chemical hapten exposure (dated by TCRdb to about 2021). Describing the broader study: For sensitization, 2% DPC in acetone was applied to a roughly 2 cm by roughly 2 cm area of upper inner arm skin. In alopecia patients, the study followed how the peripheral blood TCR repertoire changed in vivo over primary and secondary sensitization to diphenylcyclopropenone (DPC), a hapten. Blood for TCR sequencing was provided by twenty-nine alopecia patients at one to four time points (pre-sensitization, 2, 6 and 24 weeks). Libraries were pooled for sequencing, and variation in per-sample TCR yields was attributed mainly to small differences in library volumes within the pool. The mostly female patient cohort included alopecia areata with under or over 50% scalp involvement, alopecia totalis and alopecia universalis. Patients additionally received weekly therapeutic DPC doses to the scalp throughout the approximately 24-week study period. Patch testing on the upper back used Finn chambers containing 0.01% DPC, with scoring done after 6 days according to International Contact Dermatitis Research Group standards. Patient blood was sampled pre-sensitization (week 0) and at 2, 6 and about 24 weeks after DPC sensitization. The investigation overall reported the following: The number of PT1 expanded TCRs positively correlated with patch test score, significant at thresholds 8, 16 and 32 but not 4. Repeated subsampling changed both the strength of the expansion versus patch-test correlation and the threshold at which that correlation became significant. All patients had alopecia, a presumed autoimmune disease, so their immune response might differ from that of healthy individuals. No change with DPC sensitization was found in the number of TCRs above 1 in 1000 frequency, and no evidence of global repertoire structure alterations was found. Significantly more large CDR3 similarity clusters were formed by expanded TCRs than by pre-sensitization or healthy control sets, consistent with antigen-driven responses.

This clonotype was found a few times. The specificity of this receptor is unknown. Qualities for individual bases were not recorded, and no much larger clone is one base off. Receptor libraries were prepared by RACE. The instrument given in TCRdb is NextSeq 500. Library preparation attached unique molecular identifiers to individual cDNA molecules for quantitative, reproducible TCR counting. Each blood RNA sample was used to sequence both TCR alpha and TCR beta chains. The authors' analysis ran thus. The median number of TCRs per sample was over 85,000, ranging from roughly 20,000 to 700,000. The Decombinator software suite was used to annotate V, J and CDR3 in the TCR reads. Every sample was subsampled to the same number of TCRs (28,000) for the PS versus PT1 abundance plots. TCRs were defined as expanded if absent before sensitization and observed at least eight times at the 2-week time point. TCRdb cleaned the public reads at Q25 with fastp, built clones with MiXCR and kept in-frame beta chains. CDR3 protein duplicates are merged, each entry listing the most common genes and DNA. TCRdb assigned the V and J calls; the authors' analysis was not used. Here the sample has approximately 84,000 distinct CDR3 sequences; 10% occur a single time. 2% to 2.5% of the sample comes from the top ten.

Sample time point, as interpreted from the label and publication: patch test 2, 6 weeks after DPC sensitization. The treatment or condition label for this specimen denotes: therapeutic diphenylcyclopropenone sensitization with weekly scalp DPC. At each patch-test visit, blood was drawn before the patch test was applied. Patients were eligible if aged 18 to 70, diagnosed with alopecia and judged suitable for DPC therapy, and pregnant patients were excluded. Total RNA was isolated from unfractionated whole blood collected in Tempus Blood RNA tubes. CDR1 and CDR2, looked up from the germline V gene (reference sequence), are LNHDA and SQIVND. V and J are trimmed by 6 bases and 7 bases, and the gene matches miss 7 bases of the junction. Counted from cysteine to phenylalanine, this CDR3 has 14 amino acids. Only the CDR3 portion is preserved as DNA: 42 bases, with reading frame beginning at the first base.

The receptor comes from a woman in her thirties with alopecia areata. Some clones in this sample may be carry-over from other donors' samples. The sequences come from whole blood, collected in connection with sensitization to the hapten diphenylcyclopropenone (DPC). Here the chain combines TRBV19 and TRBJ2-5; 11 bases in between match TRBD2. The nucleotide sequence is TGTGCCAGTAGCCGGACTAGCGGGCGTGTGACCCAGTACTTC. This yields the protein CASSRTSGRVTQYF.